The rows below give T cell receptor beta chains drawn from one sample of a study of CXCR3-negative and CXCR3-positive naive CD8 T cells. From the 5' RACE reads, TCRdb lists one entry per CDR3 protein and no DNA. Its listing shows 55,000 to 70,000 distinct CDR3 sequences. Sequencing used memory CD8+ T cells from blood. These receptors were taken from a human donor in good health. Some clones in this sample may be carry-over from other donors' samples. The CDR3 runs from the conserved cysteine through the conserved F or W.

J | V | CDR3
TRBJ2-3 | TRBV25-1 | CASSETGEDTQYF
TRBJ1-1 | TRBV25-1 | CASSEYPVDTNTEAFF
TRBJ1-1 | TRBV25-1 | CASQMGTEAFF
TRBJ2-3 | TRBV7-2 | CASSLDQAGGTYLSGTDTQYF
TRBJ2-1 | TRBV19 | CASSIGVRSSYNEQFF
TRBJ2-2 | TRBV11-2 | CASSLSRELFF
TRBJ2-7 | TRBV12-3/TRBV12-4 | CATGIVTYEQYF
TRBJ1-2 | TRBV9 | CASSVASQNYGYTF
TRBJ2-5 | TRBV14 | CASSQLDRQETQYF
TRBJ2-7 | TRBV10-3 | CAISDALVHEQYF
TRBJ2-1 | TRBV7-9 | CASSLPGAWNEQFF
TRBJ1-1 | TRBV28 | CASSLGEWGASTEAFF
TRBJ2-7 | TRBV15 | CATSSGTGPAYEQYF
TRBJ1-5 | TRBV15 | CATSRAQGEAQPQHF